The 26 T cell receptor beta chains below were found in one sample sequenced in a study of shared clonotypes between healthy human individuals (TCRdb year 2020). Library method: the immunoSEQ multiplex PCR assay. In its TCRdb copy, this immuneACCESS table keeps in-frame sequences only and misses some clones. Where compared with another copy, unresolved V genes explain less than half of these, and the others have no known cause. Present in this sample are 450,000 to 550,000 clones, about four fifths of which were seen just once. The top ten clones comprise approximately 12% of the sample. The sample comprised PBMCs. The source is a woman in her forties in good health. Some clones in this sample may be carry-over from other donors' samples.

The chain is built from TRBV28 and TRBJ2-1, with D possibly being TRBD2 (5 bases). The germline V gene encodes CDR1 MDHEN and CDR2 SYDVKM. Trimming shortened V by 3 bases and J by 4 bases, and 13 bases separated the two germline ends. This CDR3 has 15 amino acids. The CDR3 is CASSFIEGGYNEQFF. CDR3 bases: TGTGCCAGCAGTTTTATCGAGGGCGGTTACAATGAGCAGTTCTTC. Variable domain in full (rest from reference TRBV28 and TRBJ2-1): DVKVTQSSRYLVKRTGEKVFLECVQDMDHENMFWYRQDPGLGLRLIYFSYDVKMKEKGDIPEGYSVSREKKERFSLILESASTNQTSMYLCASSFIEGGYNEQFFGPGTRLTVL.

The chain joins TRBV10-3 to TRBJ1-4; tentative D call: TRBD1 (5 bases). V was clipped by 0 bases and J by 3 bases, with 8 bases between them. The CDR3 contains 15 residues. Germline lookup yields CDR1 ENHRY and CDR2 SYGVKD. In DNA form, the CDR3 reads TGTGCCATCAGTGAGTCGGGACGGCCTAATGAAAAACTGTTTTTT. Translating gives CAISESGRPNEKLFF.

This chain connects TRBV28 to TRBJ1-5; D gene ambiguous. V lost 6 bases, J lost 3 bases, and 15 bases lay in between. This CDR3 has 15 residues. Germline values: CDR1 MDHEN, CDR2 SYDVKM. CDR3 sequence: CASSPRSGINQPQHF. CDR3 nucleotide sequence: TGTGCCAGCAGCCCGAGGTCGGGGATCAATCAGCCCCAGCATTTT.

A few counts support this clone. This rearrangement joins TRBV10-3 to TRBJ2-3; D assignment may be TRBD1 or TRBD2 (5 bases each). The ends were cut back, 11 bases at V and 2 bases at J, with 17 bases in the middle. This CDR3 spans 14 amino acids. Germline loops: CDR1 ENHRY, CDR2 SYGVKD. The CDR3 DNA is TGTGCCTCAGGGTCGGGGCGATTCACAGATACGCAGTATTTT. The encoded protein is CASGSGRFTDTQYF.

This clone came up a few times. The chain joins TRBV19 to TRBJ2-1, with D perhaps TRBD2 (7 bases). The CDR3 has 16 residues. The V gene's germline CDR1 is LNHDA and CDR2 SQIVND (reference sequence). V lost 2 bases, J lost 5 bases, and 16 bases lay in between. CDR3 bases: TGTGCCAGTAGTATATCGGGGGCTAGCGGCAACAATGAGCAGTTCTTC. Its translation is CASSISGASGNNEQFF. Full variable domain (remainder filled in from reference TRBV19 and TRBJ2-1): DGGITQSPKYLFRKEGQNVTLSCEQNLNHDAMYWYRQDPGQGLRLIYYSQIVNDFQKGDIAEGYSVSREKKESFPLTVTSAQKNPTAFYLCASSISGASGNNEQFFGPGTRLTVL.

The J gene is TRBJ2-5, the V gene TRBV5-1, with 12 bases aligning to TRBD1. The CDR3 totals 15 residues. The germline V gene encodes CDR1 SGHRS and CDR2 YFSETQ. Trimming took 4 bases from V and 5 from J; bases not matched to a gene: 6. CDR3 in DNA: TGCGCCAGCAGCGCCCGGGACAGGGGGCACGAGACCCAGTACTTC. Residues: CASSARDRGHETQYF.

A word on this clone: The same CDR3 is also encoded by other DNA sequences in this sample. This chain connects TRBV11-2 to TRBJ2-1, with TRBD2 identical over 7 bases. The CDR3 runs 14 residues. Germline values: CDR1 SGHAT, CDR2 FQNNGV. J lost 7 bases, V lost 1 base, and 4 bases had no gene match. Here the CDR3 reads CASSLGGSLNEQFF. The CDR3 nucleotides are TGTGCCAGCAGCTTAGGCGGGAGCTTGAATGAGCAGTTCTTC.

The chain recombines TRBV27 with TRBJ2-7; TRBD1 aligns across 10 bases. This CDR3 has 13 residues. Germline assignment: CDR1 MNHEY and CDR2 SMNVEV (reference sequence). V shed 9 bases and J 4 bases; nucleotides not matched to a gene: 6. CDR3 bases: TGTGCCAGTCCCCGGGACAGGGGTTACGAGCAGTACTTC. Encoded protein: CASPRDRGYEQYF.

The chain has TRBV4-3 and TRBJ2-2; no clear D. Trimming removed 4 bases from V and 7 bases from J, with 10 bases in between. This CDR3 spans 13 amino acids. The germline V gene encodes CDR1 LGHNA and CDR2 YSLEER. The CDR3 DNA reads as TGCGCCAGCAGCCCGTCTCTGGACGGGGAGCTGTTTTTT. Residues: CASSPSLDGELFF.

In nucleotides, the CDR3 is TGTGCCAGCTCGGCAACTAGCGGGTCCACAGATACGCAGTATTTT. Translating gives CASSATSGSTDTQYF. The chain employs TRBV18 and TRBJ2-3; 9 nucleotides match TRBD2. The trim removed 6 bases at V and 2 bases at J, leaving 6 bases unmatched. CDR3 length: 15 amino acids. Germline-derived CDR1 and CDR2 are KGHSH and LQKENI.

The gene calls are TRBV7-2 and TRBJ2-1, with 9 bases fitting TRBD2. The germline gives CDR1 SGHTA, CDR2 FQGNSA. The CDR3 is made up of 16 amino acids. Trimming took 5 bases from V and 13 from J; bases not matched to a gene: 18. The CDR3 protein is CASSPAGGQDQKGQFF. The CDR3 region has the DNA TGTGCCAGCAGCCCAGCGGGAGGTCAAGACCAGAAGGGACAGTTCTTC.

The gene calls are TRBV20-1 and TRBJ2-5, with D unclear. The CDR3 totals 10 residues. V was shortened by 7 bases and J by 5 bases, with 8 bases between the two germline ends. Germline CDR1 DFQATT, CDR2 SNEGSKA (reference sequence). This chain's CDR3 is CSGFRETQYF. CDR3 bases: TGCAGTGGATTCAGGGAGACCCAGTACTTC.

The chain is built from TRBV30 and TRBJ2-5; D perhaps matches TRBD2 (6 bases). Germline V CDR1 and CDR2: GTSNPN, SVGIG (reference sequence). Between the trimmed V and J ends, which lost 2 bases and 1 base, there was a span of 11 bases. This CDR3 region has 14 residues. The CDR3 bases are TGTGCCTGGAGTCGACGGAGGGGCCAAGAGACCCAGTACTTC. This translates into CAWSRRRGQETQYF. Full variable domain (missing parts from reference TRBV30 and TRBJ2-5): SQTIHQWPATLVQPVGSPLSLECTVEGTSNPNLYWYRQAAGRGLQLLFYSVGIGQISSEVPQNLSASRPQDRQFILSSKKLLLSDSGFYLCAWSRRRGQETQYFGPGTRLLVL.

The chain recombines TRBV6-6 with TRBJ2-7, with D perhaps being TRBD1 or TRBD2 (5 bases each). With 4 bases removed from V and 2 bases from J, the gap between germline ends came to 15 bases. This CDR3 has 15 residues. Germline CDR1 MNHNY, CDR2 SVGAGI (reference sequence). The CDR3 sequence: CASSSPSGGPYEQYF. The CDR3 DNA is TGTGCCAGCAGTTCACCTTCTGGGGGACCCTACGAGCAGTACTTC.

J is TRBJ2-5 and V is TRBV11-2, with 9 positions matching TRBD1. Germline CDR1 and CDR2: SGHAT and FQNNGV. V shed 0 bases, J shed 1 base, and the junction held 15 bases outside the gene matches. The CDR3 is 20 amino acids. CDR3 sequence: CASSLEGDRDPQGSQETQYF. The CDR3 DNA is TGTGCCAGCAGCTTAGAGGGGGACAGGGATCCCCAAGGATCCCAAGAGACCCAGTACTTC. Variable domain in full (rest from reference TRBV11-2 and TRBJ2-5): EAGVAQSPRYKIIEKRQSVAFWCNPISGHATLYWYQQILGQGPKLLIQFQNNGVVDDSQLPKDRFSAERLKGVDSTLKIQPAKLEDSAVYLCASSLEGDRDPQGSQETQYFGPGTRLLVL.

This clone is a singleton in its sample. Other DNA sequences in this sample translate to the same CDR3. CDR3 nucleotide sequence: TGTGCCAGCTCACCCGGGACGGGGGAGACCCAGTACTTC. Encoded protein: CASSPGTGETQYF. The V and J genes are TRBV18 and TRBJ2-5; D is perhaps TRBD1 or TRBD2 (5 bases each). V was shortened by 3 bases and J by 5 bases, with 10 bases between the two germline ends. The germline V gene encodes CDR1 KGHSH and CDR2 LQKENI. The CDR3 length is 13 residues.

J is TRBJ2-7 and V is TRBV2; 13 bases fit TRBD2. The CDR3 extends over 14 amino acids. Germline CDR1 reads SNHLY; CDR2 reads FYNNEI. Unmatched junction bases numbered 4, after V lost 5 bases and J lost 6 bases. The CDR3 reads CASSSGLAGTEQYF. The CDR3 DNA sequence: TGTGCCAGCAGTTCGGGACTAGCGGGAACCGAGCAGTACTTC. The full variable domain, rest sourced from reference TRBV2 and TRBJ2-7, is EPEVTQTPSHQVTQMGQEVILRCVPISNHLYFYWYRQILGQKVEFLVSFYNNEISEKSEIFDDQFSVERPDGSNFTLKIRSTKLEDSAMYFCASSSGLAGTEQYFGPGTRLTVT.

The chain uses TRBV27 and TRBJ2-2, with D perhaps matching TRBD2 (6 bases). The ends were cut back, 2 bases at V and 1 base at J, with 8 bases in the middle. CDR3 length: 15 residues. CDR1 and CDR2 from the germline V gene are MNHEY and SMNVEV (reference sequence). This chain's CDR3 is CASSLNGRNTGELFF. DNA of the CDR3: TGTGCCAGCAGTTTAAACGGGAGGAACACCGGGGAGCTGTTTTTT.

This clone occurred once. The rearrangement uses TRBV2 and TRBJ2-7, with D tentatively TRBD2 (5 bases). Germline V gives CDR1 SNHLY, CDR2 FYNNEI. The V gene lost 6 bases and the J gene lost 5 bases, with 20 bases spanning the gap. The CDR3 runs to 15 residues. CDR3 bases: TGTGCCAGCAGCCCCGGGATTACTCAGAACCACGAGCAGTACTTC. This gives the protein CASSPGITQNHEQYF.

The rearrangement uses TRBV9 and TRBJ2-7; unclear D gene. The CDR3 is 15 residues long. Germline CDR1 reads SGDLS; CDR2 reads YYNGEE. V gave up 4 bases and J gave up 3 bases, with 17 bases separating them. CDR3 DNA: TGTGCCAGCAGCCCCCGAGTAGGCGCTGTCTACGAGCAGTACTTC. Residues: CASSPRVGAVYEQYF.

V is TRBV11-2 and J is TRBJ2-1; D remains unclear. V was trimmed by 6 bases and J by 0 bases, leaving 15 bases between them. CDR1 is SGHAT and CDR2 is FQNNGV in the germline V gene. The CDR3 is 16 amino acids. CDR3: CASRSSGGSSYNEQFF. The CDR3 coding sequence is TGTGCCAGCAGATCTTCGGGCGGAAGCTCCTACAATGAGCAGTTCTTC.

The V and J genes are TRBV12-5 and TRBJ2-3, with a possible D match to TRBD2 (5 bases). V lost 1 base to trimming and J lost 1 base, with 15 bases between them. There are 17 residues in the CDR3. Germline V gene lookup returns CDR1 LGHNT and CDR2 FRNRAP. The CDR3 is CASGLAAIGGGTDTQYF. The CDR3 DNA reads TGTGCTAGTGGTTTGGCTGCGATCGGAGGAGGCACAGATACGCAGTATTTT.

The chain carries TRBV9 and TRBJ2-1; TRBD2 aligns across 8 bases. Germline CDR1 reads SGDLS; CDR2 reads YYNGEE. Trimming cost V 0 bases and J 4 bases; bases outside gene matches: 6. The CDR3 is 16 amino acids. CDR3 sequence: CASSVGTSTTYNEQFF. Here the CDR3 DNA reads TGTGCCAGCAGCGTAGGGACTAGCACAACTTACAATGAGCAGTTCTTC.

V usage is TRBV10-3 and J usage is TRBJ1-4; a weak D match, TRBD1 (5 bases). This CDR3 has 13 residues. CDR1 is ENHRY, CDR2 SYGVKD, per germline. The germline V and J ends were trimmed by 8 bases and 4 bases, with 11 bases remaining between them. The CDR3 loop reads CAIQPGGNEKLFF. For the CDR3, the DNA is TGTGCCATCCAACCGGGGGGTAATGAAAAACTGTTTTTT.

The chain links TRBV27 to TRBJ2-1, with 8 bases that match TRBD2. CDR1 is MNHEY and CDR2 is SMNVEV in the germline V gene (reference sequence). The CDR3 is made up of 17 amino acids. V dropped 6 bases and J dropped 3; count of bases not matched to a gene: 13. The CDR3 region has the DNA TGTGCCAGCAGGGTGAGGGGGGTGGGACTAGTCTACAATGAGCAGTTCTTC. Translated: CASRVRGVGLVYNEQFF.

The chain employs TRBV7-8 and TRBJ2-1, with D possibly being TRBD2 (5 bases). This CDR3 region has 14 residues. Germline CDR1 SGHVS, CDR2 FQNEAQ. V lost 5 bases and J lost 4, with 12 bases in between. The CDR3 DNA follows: TGTGCCAGCAGCATACGGACGGGGTACAATGAGCAGTTCTTC. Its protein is CASSIRTGYNEQFF.